Listed here are 7 T cell receptor beta chains from one sample, sequenced in a study of blood T cell repertoires in COVID-19. Assay: immunoSEQ multiplex PCR; the TCRdb copy retains only in-frame clones and omits some. The sample yields roughly 14,000 clones, around four fifths seen once. The sequenced sample was peripheral blood. The receptors were gathered from a man between 65 and 79 years old with acute or convalescent COVID-19.

The chain carries TRBV21-1 and TRBJ2-1; the table's D call of TRBD1 was not tested on the DNA. TRBV21-1 is termed a pseudogene. This CDR3 contains 24 residues. DNA for the CDR3: TGTGCCAGCAGCAAACAAGGGTCCAACGTAAGGGACAGGGGAAAACCCTATACCTACAATGAGCAGTTCTTC. Amino acids: CASSKQGSNVRDRGKPYTYNEQFF.

V usage is TRBV5-4 and J usage is TRBJ2-3, with TRBD2 matching over 8 bases. The CDR3 is 14 residues long. CDR1 is SGHNT, CDR2 YYREEE, per germline (reference sequence). The trim removed 3 bases at V and 3 bases at J, leaving 3 bases unmatched. For the CDR3, the DNA is TGTGCCAGCAGCTCCCCTAGCGGGACAGATACGCAGTATTTT. Translating gives CASSSPSGTDTQYF.

The chain is built from TRBV9 and TRBJ2-7, with TRBD2 identical over 8 bases. The CDR3 sequence is 15 residues long. Germline V lookup: CDR1 SGDLS, CDR2 YYNGEE. V dropped 4 bases and J dropped 2; count of bases not matched to a gene: 8. The CDR3, as DNA: TGTGCCAGCAGCCCCCGGGGGGGGGACGCCTACGAGCAGTACTTC. This codes for CASSPRGGDAYEQYF.

The chain is built from TRBV29-1 and TRBJ2-7; perhaps TRBD1 as D (5 bases). V shed 6 bases and J shed 1 base, with 13 bases lying between them. Germline CDR1 is SQVTM and CDR2 is ANQGSEA. The CDR3 covers 13 residues. In DNA, the CDR3 is TGCAGCGTACGAGCAGGGCCATCCTACGAGCAGTACTTC. It specifies CSVRAGPSYEQYF.

This clone was observed a single time. The rearrangement uses TRBV3-1 (or the pseudogene TRBV3-2) and TRBJ1-2; D gene ambiguous. V was pared by 1 base and J by 5 bases, with 14 bases between. The CDR3 loop spans 15 amino acids. CDR1 and CDR2 from the germline V gene are LGHDT and YNNKEL (reference sequence). The CDR3 spells CASSQALGRGYGYTF. CDR3 nucleotides: TGTGCCAGCAGCCAAGCTTTAGGGCGGGGATATGGCTACACCTTC.

V usage is TRBV6-2 or TRBV6-3 and J usage is TRBJ1-1, with 8 nucleotides matching TRBD1. The junction had 11 bases not matched to a gene; V was cut back by 6 bases and J by 5 bases. The length of the CDR3 is 15 residues. Germline V gene data show CDR1 as MNHEY and CDR2 as SVGEGT. The CDR3 DNA follows: TGTGCCAGCAGCCCCCAGGGGGCGTCGGGGACTGAAGCTTTCTTT. It codes for CASSPQGASGTEAFF.

The V gene is TRBV30, the J gene TRBJ1-4, with D perhaps TRBD1 (5 bases). Germline CDR1 reads GTSNPN; CDR2 reads SVGIG (reference sequence). CDR3 length equals 17 residues. Trimming stripped 2 bases from V and 1 base from J, with 17 bases between. CDR3 nucleotide sequence: TGTGCCTGGAGTAAATGGGGGGGGACTGTAACTAATGAAAAACTGTTTTTT. Its protein is CAWSKWGGTVTNEKLFF. Together with reference TRBV30 and TRBJ1-4, the CDR3 gives the full variable domain: SQTIHQWPATLVQPVGSPLSLECTVEGTSNPNLYWYRQAAGRGLQLLFYSVGIGQISSEVPQNLSASRPQDRQFILSSKKLLLSDSGFYLCAWSKWGGTVTNEKLFFGSGTQLSVL.